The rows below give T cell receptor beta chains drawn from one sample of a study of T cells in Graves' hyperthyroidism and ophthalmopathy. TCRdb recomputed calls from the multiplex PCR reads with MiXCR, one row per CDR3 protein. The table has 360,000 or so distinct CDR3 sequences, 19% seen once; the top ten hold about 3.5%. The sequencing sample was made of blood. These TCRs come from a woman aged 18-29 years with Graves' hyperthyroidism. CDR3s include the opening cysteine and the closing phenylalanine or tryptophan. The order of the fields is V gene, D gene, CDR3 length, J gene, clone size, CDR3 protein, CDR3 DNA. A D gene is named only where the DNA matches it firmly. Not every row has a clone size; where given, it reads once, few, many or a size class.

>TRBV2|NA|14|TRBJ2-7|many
CASSWMDSLDEQYF
TGTGCCAGCAGTTGGATGGACAGTTTGGACGAGCAGTACTTC
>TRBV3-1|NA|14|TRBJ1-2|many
CASSHGGRDDGYTF
TGTGCCAGCAGCCACGGGGGCAGAGATGATGGCTACACCTTC
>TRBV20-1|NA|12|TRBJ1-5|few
CRAREGGQPQHF
TGCAGGGCACGGGAGGGGGGACAGCCCCAGCATTTT
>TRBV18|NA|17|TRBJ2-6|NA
CASSPVSGETGANVLTF
TGTGCCAGCTCACCAGTGTCAGGGGAAACTGGGGCCAACGTCCTGACTTTC
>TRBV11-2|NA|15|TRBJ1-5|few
CASSLGPLVSTAQHF
TGTGCCAGCAGTCTGGGACCTTTAGTGTCAACAGCCCAGCATTTT
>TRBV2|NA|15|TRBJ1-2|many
CASRGTLGQVYGYTF
TGTGCCAGCAGGGGTACGTTGGGGCAAGTTTATGGCTACACCTTC
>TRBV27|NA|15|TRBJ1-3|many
CASSLTSGGENTIYF
TGTGCCAGCAGTCTGACCTCGGGGGGAGAAAACACCATATATTTT
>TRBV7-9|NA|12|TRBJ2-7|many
CASSLVGHEQYF
TGTGCCAGCAGCTTAGTAGGGCACGAGCAGTACTTC
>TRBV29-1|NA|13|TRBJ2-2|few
CSVTQGITGGLFF
TGCAGCGTCACACAGGGGATCACCGGGGGGCTGTTTTTT
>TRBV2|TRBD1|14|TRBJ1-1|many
CASSPQGGYTEAFF
TGTGCCAGCAGTCCACAGGGGGGCTACACTGAAGCTTTCTTT
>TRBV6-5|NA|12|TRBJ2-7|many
CASSYSKDEQYF
TGTGCCAGCAGTTACTCGAAGGACGAGCAGTACTTC
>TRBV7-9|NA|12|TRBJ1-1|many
CASSSGPLEAFF
TGTGCCAGCAGCTCCGGGCCGCTCGAAGCTTTCTTT
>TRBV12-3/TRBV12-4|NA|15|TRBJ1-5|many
CASSFSRGRNQPQHF
TGTGCCAGCAGTTTTTCACGGGGGCGCAATCAGCCCCAGCATTTT
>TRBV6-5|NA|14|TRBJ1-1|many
CASSYSRTNTEAFF
TGTGCCAGCAGTTACTCACGGACGAACACTGAAGCTTTCTTT
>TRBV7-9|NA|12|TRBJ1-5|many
CASSREPQPQHF
TGTGCCAGCAGCCGGGAGCCTCAGCCCCAGCATTTT
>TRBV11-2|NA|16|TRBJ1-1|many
CASSLDGPRMNTEAFF
TGTGCCAGCAGCTTAGATGGGCCGAGAATGAACACTGAAGCTTTCTTT
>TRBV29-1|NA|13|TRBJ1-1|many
CSVASLMNTEAFF
TGCAGCGTTGCCAGCCTCATGAACACTGAAGCTTTCTTT
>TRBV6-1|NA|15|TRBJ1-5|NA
CASSEGRGFNQPQHF
TGTGCCAGCAGTGAAGGCAGGGGTTTCAATCAGCCCCAGCATTTT
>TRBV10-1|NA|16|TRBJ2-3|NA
CASSDPRGPAGDTQYF
TGCGCCAGCAGTGATCCCCGGGGCCCTGCTGGAGATACGCAGTATTTT
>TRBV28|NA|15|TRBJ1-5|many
CASSPTGYSNQPQHF
TGTGCCAGCAGCCCTACAGGGTATAGCAATCAGCCCCAGCATTTT
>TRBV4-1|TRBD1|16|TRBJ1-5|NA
CASSQLQGASNQPQHF
TGCGCCAGCAGCCAGCTACAGGGGGCGAGCAATCAGCCCCAGCATTTT
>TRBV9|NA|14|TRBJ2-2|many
CASSGGGATGELFF
TGTGCCAGCAGTGGAGGAGGGGCCACCGGGGAGCTGTTTTTT
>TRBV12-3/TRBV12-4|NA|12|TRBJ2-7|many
CASSLRHYEQYF
TGTGCCAGCAGTTTACGCCACTACGAGCAGTACTTC
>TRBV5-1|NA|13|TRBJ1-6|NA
CASREVDNSPLHF
TGCGCCAGCAGGGAGGTGGATAATTCACCCCTCCACTTT
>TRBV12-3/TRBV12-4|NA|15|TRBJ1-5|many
CASSLMQGDGQPQHF
TGTGCCAGCAGTTTAATGCAGGGCGATGGTCAGCCCCAGCATTTT
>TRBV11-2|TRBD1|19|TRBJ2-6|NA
CASSLGRQGSLSGANVLTF
TGTGCCAGCAGCTTAGGACGACAGGGGTCGCTATCTGGGGCCAACGTCCTGACTTTC
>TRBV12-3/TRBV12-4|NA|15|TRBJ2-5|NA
CASSGTNRLQETQYF
TGTGCCAGCAGCGGAACCAACAGGCTCCAAGAGACCCAGTACTTC
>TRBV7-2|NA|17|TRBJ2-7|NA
CASSLASKWTGNYEQYF
TGTGCCAGCAGCTTAGCGAGTAAGTGGACGGGAAACTACGAGCAGTACTTC
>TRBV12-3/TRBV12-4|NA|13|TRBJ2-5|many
CASRFGLQETQYF
TGTGCCAGCAGATTCGGACTTCAAGAGACCCAGTACTTC
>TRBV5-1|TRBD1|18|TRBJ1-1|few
CASSGRLGQGRLGTEAFF
TGCGCCAGCAGCGGGCGCTTGGGACAGGGGCGTCTTGGAACTGAAGCTTTCTTT
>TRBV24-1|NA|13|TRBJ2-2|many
CATRQAATGELFF
TGTGCCACCAGACAGGCGGCGACCGGGGAGCTGTTTTTT
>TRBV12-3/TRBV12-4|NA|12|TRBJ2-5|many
CASKSPGETQYF
TGTGCCAGCAAATCCCCGGGGGAGACCCAGTACTTC
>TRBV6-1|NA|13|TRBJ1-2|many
CASRQSWDHGYTF
TGTGCCAGCAGACAATCCTGGGACCATGGCTACACCTTC
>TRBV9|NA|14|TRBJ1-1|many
CASKTGSGNTEAFF
TGTGCCAGCAAAACAGGGTCGGGGAACACTGAAGCTTTCTTT
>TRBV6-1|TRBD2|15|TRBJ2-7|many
CASSGGLAGAYEQYF
TGTGCCAGCAGCGGTGGACTAGCGGGGGCCTACGAGCAGTACTTC
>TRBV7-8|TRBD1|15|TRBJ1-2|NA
CASSVGPTGDLGYTF
TGTGCCAGCAGCGTGGGCCCAACAGGGGATCTTGGCTACACCTTC
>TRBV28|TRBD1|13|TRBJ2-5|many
CASQTGGCETQYF
TGTGCCAGCCAAACAGGGGGCTGCGAGACCCAGTACTTC
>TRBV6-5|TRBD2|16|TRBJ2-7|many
CASSSGAVSGDYEQYF
TGTGCCAGCAGCTCTGGAGCGGTTAGCGGGGATTACGAGCAGTACTTC
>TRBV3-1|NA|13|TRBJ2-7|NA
CASSPATRYEQYF
TGTGCCAGCAGCCCTGCGACTCGCTACGAGCAGTACTTC
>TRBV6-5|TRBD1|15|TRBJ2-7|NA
CASSYSTGFPYEQYF
TGTGCCAGCAGTTACTCGACAGGGTTCCCCTACGAGCAGTACTTC
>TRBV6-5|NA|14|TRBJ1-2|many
CASSYSTANYGYTF
TGTGCCAGCAGTTACTCGACAGCTAACTATGGCTACACCTTC
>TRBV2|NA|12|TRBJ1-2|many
CASTAGNYGYTF
TGTGCCAGCACGGCAGGGAACTATGGCTACACCTTC
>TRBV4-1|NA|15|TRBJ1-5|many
CASSKDLGQNQPQHF
TGCGCCAGCAGCAAAGACCTAGGGCAAAATCAGCCCCAGCATTTT
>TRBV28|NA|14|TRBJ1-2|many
CASSFNGLNYGYTF
TGTGCCAGCAGTTTTAACGGGCTTAACTATGGCTACACCTTC
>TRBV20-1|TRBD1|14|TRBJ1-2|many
CSANLTGGGYGYTF
TGCAGTGCCAACTTGACAGGGGGCGGGTATGGCTACACCTTC
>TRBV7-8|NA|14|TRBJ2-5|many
CASSGPGQQETQYF
TGTGCCAGCAGCGGGCCGGGGCAGCAAGAGACCCAGTACTTC
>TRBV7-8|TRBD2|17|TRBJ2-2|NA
CASSQRPGTSYTGELFF
TGTGCCAGCAGCCAGAGGCCCGGGACTAGCTACACCGGGGAGCTGTTTTTT
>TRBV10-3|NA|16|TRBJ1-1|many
CAISDTGHPEITEAFF
TGTGCCATCAGTGATACCGGACACCCCGAGATCACTGAAGCTTTCTTT
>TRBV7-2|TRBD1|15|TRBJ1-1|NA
CASSSQGARYTEAFF
TGTGCCAGCAGCTCCCAGGGGGCCCGTTACACTGAAGCTTTCTTT
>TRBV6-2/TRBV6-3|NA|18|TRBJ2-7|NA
CASRAYGRGRSPSYEQYF
TGTGCCAGCAGGGCGTACGGTCGGGGGAGGTCTCCCTCCTACGAGCAGTACTTC
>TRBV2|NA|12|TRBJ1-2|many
CASSESTVGYTF
TGTGCCAGCAGTGAAAGCACCGTAGGCTACACCTTC
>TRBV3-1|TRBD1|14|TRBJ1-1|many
CASSQMTGSTEAFF
TGTGCCAGCAGCCAAATGACAGGGAGCACTGAAGCTTTCTTT
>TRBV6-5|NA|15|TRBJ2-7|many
CASSLTPGRSYEQYF
TGTGCCAGCAGTTTAACCCCAGGGCGTTCCTACGAGCAGTACTTC
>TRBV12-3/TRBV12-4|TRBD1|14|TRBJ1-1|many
CASNRQGFDAEAFF
TGTGCCAGCAACCGACAGGGTTTCGACGCTGAAGCTTTCTTT
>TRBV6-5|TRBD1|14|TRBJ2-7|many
CASRTGQGSYEQYF
TGTGCCAGCAGAACTGGACAGGGGTCCTACGAGCAGTACTTC
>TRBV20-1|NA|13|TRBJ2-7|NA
CSAAGRGQYEQYF
TGCAGTGCTGCCGGGAGGGGACAGTACGAGCAGTACTTC
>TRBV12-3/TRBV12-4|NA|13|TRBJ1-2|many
CASRISTNYGYTF
TGTGCCAGCAGGATATCCACTAACTATGGCTACACCTTC
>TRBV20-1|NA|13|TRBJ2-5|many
CSFKFSSEETQYF
TGCAGTTTCAAGTTTTCTAGCGAAGAGACCCAGTACTTC
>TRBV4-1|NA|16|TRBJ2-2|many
CASSQGGGRGTGELFF
TGCGCCAGCAGCCAAGGGGGGGGCCGGGGCACCGGGGAGCTGTTTTTT